The rows below give T cell receptor beta chains drawn from one sample of a study of PD-1 blockade in classical Hodgkin lymphoma. Measured with immunoSEQ multiplex PCR; TCRdb has only the in-frame clones, and not every one. The sample carries over 8,500 clones, 87% recorded once. The sample here was peripheral blood mononuclear cells (PBMCs), taken before the fourth cycle of nivolumab. The receptors derive from a human donor with classical Hodgkin lymphoma. CDR3s leave out the opening cysteine and the closing phenylalanine or tryptophan. The order of the fields is V gene, J gene, D gene, CDR3 protein. A D gene is named only where the DNA matches it firmly.

V: TRBV19; J: TRBJ1-2; D: -; CDR3: ASIGGAGDGYT
V: TRBV27; J: TRBJ1-2; D: -; CDR3: ASSLPDFSHGYT
V: TRBV18; J: TRBJ1-6; D: -; CDR3: ASSPQEVTNSPLH
V: TRBV5-6; J: TRBJ2-1; D: -; CDR3: ASSLDLRSYNEQF
V: TRBV6-4; J: TRBJ2-3; D: TRBD2; CDR3: ASSEAGGVGTQY
V: TRBV4-3; J: TRBJ1-2; D: -; CDR3: ASSPVYHYGYT
V: TRBV7-9; J: TRBJ2-5; D: -; CDR3: ASSLVGLETQY
V: TRBV18; J: TRBJ2-7; D: -; CDR3: ASSPPSLRLTDGVEQY
V: TRBV7-9; J: TRBJ2-2; D: TRBD2; CDR3: ATGLAGNTGELF
V: TRBV10-3; J: TRBJ2-3; D: -; CDR3: AIMGQGPDTQY
V: TRBV20-1; J: TRBJ2-5; D: -; CDR3: SELAGETQY
V: TRBV4-2; J: TRBJ1-5; D: -; CDR3: ASSQEPRGGQPQH
V: TRBV5-4; J: TRBJ1-1; D: TRBD1; CDR3: ASSLARTGPAEAF
V: TRBV2; J: TRBJ1-4; D: -; CDR3: ASSEPVEVANEKLF
V: TRBV10-1; J: TRBJ2-7; D: -; CDR3: ASSAERSLLEQY
V: TRBV7-3; J: TRBJ2-3; D: TRBD2; CDR3: ASSILAGGITDTQY
V: TRBV6-5; J: TRBJ2-7; D: TRBD1; CDR3: ASSYTLTGIRDEQY
V: TRBV29-1; J: TRBJ2-3; D: TRBD2; CDR3: SHRGVAGIFDTQY
V: TRBV18; J: TRBJ1-2; D: -; CDR3: ASSQGEADGYT
V: TRBV6-5; J: TRBJ1-3; D: -; CDR3: ASRSQGGPGNTIY
V: TRBV4-3; J: TRBJ2-3; D: TRBD1; CDR3: ASSRYPGQNTDTQY
V: TRBV7-2; J: TRBJ2-2; D: -; CDR3: ASSLVGGRDTGELF
V: TRBV2; J: TRBJ1-2; D: TRBD1; CDR3: ASSDPGQGQNGYT
V: TRBV10-1; J: TRBJ2-5; D: -; CDR3: ASSGSRGGETQY
V: TRBV6-5; J: TRBJ1-2; D: -; CDR3: ASRRNREIGYT
V: TRBV7-2; J: TRBJ2-1; D: -; CDR3: ASSLIGSNEQF
V: TRBV2; J: TRBJ2-7; D: -; CDR3: ASSGRTASYEQY
V: TRBV9; J: TRBJ2-1; D: TRBD2; CDR3: ASSVAGGFEQF
V: TRBV5-8; J: TRBJ1-2; D: TRBD1; CDR3: ASSSIQGAQDGYT
V: TRBV4-1; J: TRBJ1-1; D: TRBD1; CDR3: ASSQRLTGKYTEAF
V: TRBV13; J: TRBJ2-3; D: -; CDR3: ASSLTGGHSDTQY
V: TRBV6-5; J: TRBJ1-5; D: -; CDR3: ASSYLAGFQPQH